The TCR beta chain under discussion was sequenced for a study of CD8+ T cells in alopecia areata. Treatment described: oral pan-JAK inhibitor, 5-10 mg twice daily. Germline CDR1 SQVTM, CDR2 ANQGSEA. The CDR3 consists of 13 residues. The V end was cut by 6 bases, the J end by 3 bases, with 14 bases between. Isolated RNA was reverse transcribed into cDNA used as the sequencing template. TCRdb's copy holds only in-frame clones and misses some; the assay was immunoSEQ multiplex PCR. The sample records approximately 170,000 clones, around 56% being singletons. The chain is built from TRBV29-1 and TRBJ2-5, with no clear D. The input for sequencing was CD4+ T cells sorted from blood, taken at week 4, from a patient treated with tofacitinib. The receptor comes from a human donor with alopecia areata. CDR3 region: CSVGILREETQYF. CDR3 sequence (DNA): TGCAGCGTGGGTATACTTAGGGAAGAGACCCAGTACTTC.